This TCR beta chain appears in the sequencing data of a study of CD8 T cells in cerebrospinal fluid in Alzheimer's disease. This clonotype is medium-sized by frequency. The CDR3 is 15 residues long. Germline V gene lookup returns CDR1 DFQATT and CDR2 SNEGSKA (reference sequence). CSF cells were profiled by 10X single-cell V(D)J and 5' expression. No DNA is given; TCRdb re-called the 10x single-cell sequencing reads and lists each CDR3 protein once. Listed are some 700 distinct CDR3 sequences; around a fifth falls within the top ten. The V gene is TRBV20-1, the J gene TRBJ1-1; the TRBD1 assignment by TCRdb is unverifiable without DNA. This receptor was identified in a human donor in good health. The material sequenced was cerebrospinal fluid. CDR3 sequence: CSATQGFNMNTEAFF.